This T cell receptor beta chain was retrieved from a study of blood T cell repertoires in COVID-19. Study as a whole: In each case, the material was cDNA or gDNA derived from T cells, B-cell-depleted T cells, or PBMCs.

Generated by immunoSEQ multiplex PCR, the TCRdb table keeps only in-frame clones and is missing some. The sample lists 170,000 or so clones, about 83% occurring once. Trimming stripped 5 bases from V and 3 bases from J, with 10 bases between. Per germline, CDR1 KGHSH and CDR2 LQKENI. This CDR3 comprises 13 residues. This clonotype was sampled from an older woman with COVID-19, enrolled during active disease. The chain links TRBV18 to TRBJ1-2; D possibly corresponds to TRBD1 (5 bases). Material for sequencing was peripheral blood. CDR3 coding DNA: TGTGCCAGCTCATTAGGGGATGACTATGGCTACACCTTC. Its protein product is CASSLGDDYGYTF.